These T cell receptor beta chains were read from a single sample in a study of vaccination and CD4 T cells after COVID-19. TCRdb reprocessed the PCR reads with MiXCR, giving one entry per CDR3 protein. Among around 20,000 distinct CDR3 sequences listed, roughly two fifths were seen once. No antigen has been assigned to these receptors. The starting material was CD4+ T cells from blood, cultured in vitro, obtained before SARS-CoV-2 vaccination. All receptors come from a human donor who received a COVID-19 vaccine. Both conserved end residues are part of each CDR3. Fields, in order: V gene, J gene, clone size, D gene, CDR3 DNA, CDR3 protein. The D gene is left open where the match is weak. The size field is filled for only some rows; it gives once, few, many or a size class.

V: TRBV25-1; J: TRBJ2-3; size: NA; D: TRBD2; DNA: TGTGCCAGCAGTAGGATAGCGGGGCTCACAGATACGCAGTATTTT; CDR3: CASSRIAGLTDTQYF
V: TRBV10-1; J: TRBJ1-2; size: NA; D: NA; DNA: TGCGCCAGCAGTGAGTCGGGGGGGAACTATGGCTACACCTTC; CDR3: CASSESGGNYGYTF
V: TRBV6-1; J: TRBJ1-1; size: NA; D: NA; DNA: TGTGCCAGCAGGGTGTCCCCCACTCGGAACACTGAAGCTTTCTTT; CDR3: CASRVSPTRNTEAFF
V: TRBV5-5; J: TRBJ1-6; size: NA; D: TRBD1; DNA: TGTGCCAGCAGCTTAAAGCCAGGGGGCGGAAATTCACCCCTCCACTTT; CDR3: CASSLKPGGGNSPLHF
V: TRBV19; J: TRBJ2-7; size: NA; D: TRBD2; DNA: TGTGCCAGTAGCCGGGAGGGATACGAGCAGTACTTC; CDR3: CASSREGYEQYF
V: TRBV10-2; J: TRBJ1-4; size: NA; D: NA; DNA: TGCGCCAGCAGTGATCGACCTACTAGGGGTGAAAAACTGTTTTTT; CDR3: CASSDRPTRGEKLFF
V: TRBV24-1; J: TRBJ1-1; size: NA; D: NA; DNA: TGTGCCACCAGTGATTCGGGGACCGGTGAAGCTTTCTTT; CDR3: CATSDSGTGEAFF
V: TRBV20-1; J: TRBJ2-5; size: few; D: NA; DNA: TGCAGTGCAGGATGGGGGGGCAGCGAGACCCAGTACTTC; CDR3: CSAGWGGSETQYF
V: TRBV5-8; J: TRBJ2-1; size: NA; D: TRBD1; DNA: TGTGCCAGCAGCCCACTCAGGGGGCGAACTGGTGAGCAGTTCTTC; CDR3: CASSPLRGRTGEQFF
V: TRBV6-1; J: TRBJ1-5; size: NA; D: TRBD1; DNA: TGTGCCAGCAGCCACCCTGGGACAGCTAGCAATCAGCCCCAGCATTTT; CDR3: CASSHPGTASNQPQHF
V: TRBV6-1; J: TRBJ2-5; size: NA; D: TRBD1; DNA: TGTGCCAGCAGCGACCCGGGACAGGGTATGGAGACCCAGTACTTC; CDR3: CASSDPGQGMETQYF
V: TRBV7-9; J: TRBJ1-1; size: NA; D: NA; DNA: TGTGCCAGCAGCTTGGTGGGATATGCAGAAGCTTTCTTT; CDR3: CASSLVGYAEAFF
V: TRBV20-1; J: TRBJ1-5; size: NA; D: NA; DNA: TGCAGTGCTAGCGGGGGCTTTAGCAATCAGCCCCAGCATTTT; CDR3: CSASGGFSNQPQHF
V: TRBV7-8; J: TRBJ2-7; size: NA; D: TRBD2; DNA: TGTGCCAGCAGCTCGGGACTAGCGGGTAACTACGAGCAGTACTTC; CDR3: CASSSGLAGNYEQYF
V: TRBV2; J: TRBJ2-7; size: NA; D: TRBD1; DNA: TGTGCCAGCAGATTCCGGACAGGGGGCGAATACGAGCAGTACTTC; CDR3: CASRFRTGGEYEQYF
V: TRBV20-1; J: TRBJ1-1; size: few; D: NA; DNA: TGCAGTGCTAAGGGGGGAGGTGAAGCTTTCTTT; CDR3: CSAKGGGEAFF
V: TRBV12-3/TRBV12-4; J: TRBJ2-3; size: NA; D: TRBD2; DNA: TGTGCCAGCAGTCACGTTCTAGCGGGGGGGCGACAGATACGCAGTTTT; CDR3: CASSHVLAGGRQIRSF
V: TRBV7-2; J: TRBJ1-2; size: few; D: NA; DNA: TGTGCCAGCAGCTTAGAGGGACTCAACTATGGCTACACCTTC; CDR3: CASSLEGLNYGYTF
V: TRBV30; J: TRBJ2-4; size: NA; D: NA; DNA: TGTGCCTGGAGTGACGCGGGACTAAACATTCAGTACTTC; CDR3: CAWSDAGLNIQYF
V: TRBV2; J: TRBJ2-5; size: once; D: NA; DNA: TGTGCCAGCAGCACCCACCAAGTAGAGACCCAGTACTTC; CDR3: CASSTHQVETQYF